This TCR beta chain was observed in a study of T cell changes during pregnancy in multiple sclerosis. Germline V lookup: CDR1 SGHAT, CDR2 FQNNGV. CDR3 length: 15 amino acids. V dropped 1 base and J dropped 1 base, with 10 bases sitting between them. Libraries were prepared by immunoSEQ multiplex PCR; TCRdb keeps only in-frame clonotypes and omits some of them. The table lists roughly 80,000 clones, around 93% of them singletons. V and J are TRBV11-2 and TRBJ2-5; possibly TRBD2 for D (5 bases). Source: peripheral blood, taken in the second trimester of pregnancy. The source of this sequence is a female donor with multiple sclerosis, enrolled in a pregnancy study. CDR3 coding DNA: TGTGCCAGCAGCTTAGCTCTGGACTCCCAAGAGACCCAGTACTTC. Protein product: CASSLALDSQETQYF. The complete variable domain, with remaining parts taken from reference TRBV11-2 and TRBJ2-5, reads EAGVAQSPRYKIIEKRQSVAFWCNPISGHATLYWYQQILGQGPKLLIQFQNNGVVDDSQLPKDRFSAERLKGVDSTLKIQPAKLEDSAVYLCASSLALDSQETQYFGPGTRLLVL.